The 11 T cell receptor beta chains listed next were all sequenced from one sample in a study of Graves' ophthalmopathy and Graves' hyperthyroidism. Scientists amplified the TCR beta CDR3 regions from RNA transcripts. The first-round RT-PCR employed HTBI primers together with the Qiagen OneStep RT-PCR kit. A multiplex PCR was then performed as the second round. TCRdb re-derived calls from the multiplex PCR reads in MiXCR, one entry per CDR3 protein. The table includes about 400,000 distinct CDR3 sequences, about a sixth detected once. Sequencing was performed on peripheral blood. These receptors were obtained from a woman younger than 30 with Graves' ophthalmopathy.

This clonotype was seen repeatedly, ten times or more. V and J are TRBV6-1 and TRBJ1-1, with 12 bases matching TRBD1. The J segment lost 5 bases and the V segment lost 11 bases, leaving 6 bases of the junction unmatched. The germline V gene encodes CDR1 MNHNS and CDR2 SASEGT. The CDR3 length is 13 residues. The CDR3 loop reads CAGDRGLGTEAFF. The CDR3, as DNA: TGTGCCGGGGACAGGGGGCTGGGGACTGAAGCTTTCTTT.

Many counts were recorded for this clonotype. This chain uses TRBV28 with TRBJ2-2, with D possibly matching TRBD2 (6 bases). CDR1 and CDR2 (germline): MDHEN, SYDVKM. This CDR3 has 16 amino acids. The ends were cut back, 1 base at V and 1 base at J, with 10 bases in the middle. The CDR3, as DNA: TGTGCCAGCAGTTTATTCGGGGGTGGGAACACCGGGGAGCTGTTTTTT. As protein: CASSLFGGGNTGELFF.

This chain uses TRBV12-3 or TRBV12-4 with TRBJ2-7; a weak D match, TRBD2 (5 bases). CDR3 length: 11 residues. Trimming removed 5 bases from V and 7 bases from J, with 9 bases in between. The CDR3 coding sequence is TGTGCCAGCAGTAGCGGAGCGGAGCAGTACTTC. As protein: CASSSGAEQYF.

This clonotype was seen repeatedly, ten times or more. J is TRBJ2-5 and V is TRBV12-3 or TRBV12-4, with 13 bases matching TRBD2. The CDR3 loop spans 16 amino acids. Trimming cost V 6 bases and J 4 bases; bases outside gene matches: 8. This chain's CDR3 is CASSPRLAGGIETQYF. CDR3 bases: TGTGCCAGCAGCCCAAGACTAGCGGGAGGTATAGAGACCCAGTACTTC.

In this sample, this clonotype turned up once. This sequence joins TRBV27 and TRBJ1-1; D uncertain. Trimming stripped 3 bases from V and 3 bases from J, with 14 bases between. This CDR3 is 15 amino acids long. CDR1 MNHEY and CDR2 SMNVEV come from the germline V gene (reference sequence). The CDR3, as DNA: TGTGCCAGCAGTTTCGGGCAGCCAATTCACACTGAAGCTTTCTTT. Residues: CASSFGQPIHTEAFF.

Comments on this clonotype: The CDR3 does not end in the conserved phenylalanine or tryptophan, so this is likely a read error. This chain connects TRBV6-1 to TRBJ1-1; D ambiguous. The CDR3 length is 14 residues. V was shortened by 8 bases and J by 1 base, with 14 bases between the two germline ends. Germline-derived CDR1 and CDR2 are MNHNS and SASEGT. The CDR3 bases are TGTGCCAGCGATTGGCCCTGGTCGAACACTGAAGCTTTCTCT. This codes for CASDWPWSNTEAFS.

This clonotype was observed many times. This sequence joins TRBV6-4 and TRBJ1-1; TRBD1 aligns across 9 bases. The junction had 7 bases not matched to a gene; V was cut back by 4 bases and J by 10 bases. Germline CDR1 reads MRHNA; CDR2 reads SNTAGT. This CDR3 spans 13 amino acids. The CDR3 region has the DNA TGTGCCAGCAGTGTAGGACAGGGGTATGGAGCTTTCTTT. Translation: CASSVGQGYGAFF.

This clonotype occurred many times. This rearrangement joins TRBV12-3 or TRBV12-4 to TRBJ1-5, with 11 bases fitting TRBD1. The CDR3 has 15 residues. V was pared by 1 base and J by 6 bases, with 2 bases of the junction left unmatched. CDR3 sequence reads: CASSLGDRGSQPQHF. The CDR3 region has the DNA TGTGCCAGCAGTTTAGGGGACAGGGGGAGTCAGCCCCAGCATTTT.

This clonotype was recorded many times. The V and J genes are TRBV4-2 and TRBJ1-1; D is unclear. This CDR3 has 15 residues. The germline V gene has CDR1 LGHNA and CDR2 YNFKEQ. Trimming removed 4 bases at V and 0 bases at J, with 12 bases between. CDR3 loop: CASSPLAGLNTEAFF. CDR3 bases: TGTGCCAGCAGCCCTCTTGCAGGTCTGAACACTGAAGCTTTCTTT.

This clonotype appeared many times. The CDR3 loop is CASSQTDSPLHF. CDR3 nucleotide sequence: TGTGCCAGCAGCCAGACGGATTCACCCCTCCACTTT. The chain joins TRBV3-1 to TRBJ1-6; no reliable D call. The V gene lost 3 bases and the J gene lost 8 bases, with 5 bases spanning the gap. The CDR3 totals 12 residues. Germline V gene sequence: CDR1 LGHDT, CDR2 YNNKEL (reference sequence).

Note on this clonotype: The junction differs from germline at one of its ends, possibly a read error. Written as DNA, the CDR3 is TGTGCCACCAGTGACTGGGACACCAATCAGCCCCAGCATTTT. Protein sequence: CATSDWDTNQPQHF. The V call is TRBV6-1, the J call TRBJ1-5, with D possibly TRBD1 on 6 matching bases. The CDR3 consists of 14 residues. The germline CDR1 and CDR2 sequences are MNHNS and SASEGT.